This TCR beta chain came from a study of cytomegalovirus exposure and HLA in healthy donors. Study in general: An analysis done earlier identified roughly 120 million unique TCR beta sequences from about 179 million T cells. Study results and limitations: Earlier findings revealed that most TCR beta V segments proved productive either about 87% or about 30% of the time.

Amplification used 60 Vbeta primers and 13 Jbeta primers. The protocol was immunoSEQ multiplex PCR, while the TCRdb copy is restricted to in-frame clones and leaves out a portion. In the table there are around 120,000 clones, more than 60% of which are singletons. Concerning this clone itself: The antigen is unknown.

The ends were cut back, 5 bases at V and 9 bases at J, with 17 bases in the middle. Germline loops: CDR1 SGHTA, CDR2 FQGTGA. This CDR3 region has 14 residues. The chain uses TRBV7-3 and TRBJ1-5, with D tentatively TRBD1 (5 bases). This TCR was sampled from a woman between 40 and 50 years old in good health and CMV-seronegative. Sequenced sample: PBMCs. The CDR3 region is CASSPQPGGAPQHF. The CDR3 DNA reads TGTGCCAGCAGCCCACAACCGGGTGGGGCGCCCCAGCATTTT.